This TCR beta chain was documented in a study of shared T cell receptors in the human thymus. The repertoire was sequenced with immunoSEQ multiplex PCR; TCRdb's copy has only in-frame clones and lacks some. This table has hundreds of thousands of clones, around 95% appearing once. Germline V gene sequence: CDR1 SGDLS, CDR2 YYNGEE. The CDR3 runs 12 residues. The V end was cut by 4 bases, the J end by 9 bases, with 11 bases between. Specimen: thymocytes. V usage is TRBV9 and J usage is TRBJ2-1; D might be TRBD2 (6 bases). The sequence came from a human donor. In nucleotides, the CDR3 is TGTGCCAGCAGCCCCCGGAGGGGTGAGCAGTTCTTC. This encodes CASSPRRGEQFF.